This T cell receptor (beta chain) originates from a study of cytomegalovirus exposure and HLA in healthy donors. Germline V gene lookup returns CDR1 LGHNA and CDR2 YSLEER. The CDR3 extends over 15 amino acids. Use of 60 Vbeta and 13 Jbeta primers characterized the PCR. Measured with immunoSEQ multiplex PCR; TCRdb has only the in-frame clones, and not every one. This table lists 60,000 to 80,000 clones. The sequencing input was PBMCs. The sequence was collected from a man aged 40-49 years in good health and CMV-seronegative. The V and J genes are TRBV4-3 and TRBJ2-5, with D perhaps TRBD1 (5 bases). Matching the DNA end better, TRBJ2-7 makes the J call doubtful. In nucleotides, the CDR3 is TGCGCCAGCAGCCAAGACGGACACTCCGCCTACGAGCAGTACTTC. It yields the protein CASSQDGHSAYEQYF.